This paragraph reports one TCR beta chain. The assay was immunoSEQ multiplex PCR, and TCRdb's table has in-frame clones only and misses some. The sample contains some 29,000 clones, 65% to 80% of which appear only once. The sample comes from a study of memory CD4+ T cells and cytomegalovirus serostatus. CDR3 length equals 15 residues. The germline gives CDR1 LNHDA, CDR2 SQIVND (reference sequence). With V trimmed by 3 bases and J by 7 bases, 8 bases remained unmatched. Single viable CD3+CD4+CD8-CD45RO+ cells were sorted as the memory CD4+ T cells. The source of this sequence is an adult in good health and CMV-seronegative. Some clones in this sample may be carry-over from other donors' samples. Material: memory CD4+ T cells from blood. V is TRBV19 and J is TRBJ2-1; 8 bases agree with TRBD1. The CDR3 loop reads CASSILGQEGNEQFF. Written as DNA, the CDR3 is TGTGCCAGTAGTATCCTGGGACAGGAGGGGAATGAGCAGTTCTTC.